Listed below are T cell receptor beta chains from one sample, sequenced in a study of OX40 agonist ivuxolimab in advanced cancers. Assay used: immunoSEQ multiplex PCR; TCRdb lists only in-frame clones, some missing. The sample records about 89,000 clones, about 88% being singletons. The sequencing here drew on CD4+ or CD8+ T cells sorted from blood, taken in a trial of the OX40 agonist ivuxolimab. These receptors were taken from an adult with an advanced solid tumor such as melanoma, head and neck, liver or kidney cancer. CDR3s include the opening cysteine and the closing phenylalanine or tryptophan. Fields, in order: J gene, clone size, D gene, V gene, CDR3 DNA, CDR3 protein. D genes are given only for firm matches. Clone size, where shown, is once, few, many, or a class for clones that have expanded.

TRBJ2-7,NA,NA,TRBV7-9,TGTGCCAGCAGCTTTCCATATTATCCCTACGAGCAGTACTTC,CASSFPYYPYEQYF
TRBJ2-7,NA,TRBD2,TRBV7-8,TGTGCCAGCAGCTTAGCGCCGCGGGGGAGCTCCTACGAGCAGTACTTC,CASSLAPRGSSYEQYF
TRBJ1-6,NA,NA,TRBV27,TGTGCCAGCAGGGGACTTAATAATTCACCCCTCCACTTT,CASRGLNNSPLHF
TRBJ1-5,NA,NA,TRBV5-6,TGTGCCAGCAGCCGTTATGGGAGCCGGGATCTCAGGCAGCCCCAGCATTTT,CASSRYGSRDLRQPQHF
TRBJ2-5,NA,NA,TRBV5-6,TGTGCCAGCAGCTTGGGGGTTGAGACCCAGTACTTC,CASSLGVETQYF
TRBJ2-1,NA,NA,TRBV19,TGTGCCAGTAGTAGCACAGGTTCGGGGTCCTACAATGAGCAGTTCTTC,CASSSTGSGSYNEQFF
TRBJ1-1,NA,NA,TRBV20-1,TGCAGTGCTAGAGATGGGGGTGAAGCTTTCTTT,CSARDGGEAFF
TRBJ2-1,NA,TRBD2,TRBV30,TGTGCCTGGAGTGGGACTAGCGGGGGGGAGCAGTTCTTC,CAWSGTSGGEQFF
TRBJ1-3,NA,NA,TRBV5-4,TGTGCCAGCGCGCCGGGGGCTTCGCTTGGAAACACCATATATTTT,CASAPGASLGNTIYF
TRBJ1-3,NA,NA,TRBV7-8,TGTGCCAGCAGCTTACGAGTCGGGGCTGGAAACACCATATATTTT,CASSLRVGAGNTIYF
TRBJ2-7,once,NA,TRBV15,TGTGCCACCAGCAGAGAGGGAGGAGCCTACGAGCAGTACTTC,CATSREGGAYEQYF
TRBJ1-3,once,NA,TRBV5-6,TGTGCCAGCAGCTTGATAGGGTCCTCTGGAAACACCATATATTTT,CASSLIGSSGNTIYF
TRBJ1-2,NA,NA,TRBV27,TGTGCCAGCAGACGTATTGGTAACTATGGCTACACCTTC,CASRRIGNYGYTF
TRBJ2-3,NA,TRBD1,TRBV30,TGTGCCTGGACCCGACAGGGCTCAATAGATACGCAGTATTTT,CAWTRQGSIDTQYF
TRBJ1-6,NA,NA,TRBV5-4,TGTGCCAGCAGCTTGGGGGAAAGGGGTTCACCCCTCCACTTT,CASSLGERGSPLHF
TRBJ2-7,NA,TRBD2,TRBV7-2,TGTGCCAGCAGCCCTCCCTGGCGGGGGGGCGTTCCCCCCTACGAGCAGTACTTC,CASSPPWRGGVPPYEQYF
TRBJ1-6,once,NA,TRBV5-1,TGCGCCAGCAGCTTGGCCGCCTATAATTCACCCCTCCACTTT,CASSLAAYNSPLHF
TRBJ2-7,NA,TRBD2,TRBV7-2,TGTGCCAGCAGGAAAGCCCAGACTAGCGCCGCCTACGAGCAGTACTTC,CASRKAQTSAAYEQYF
TRBJ2-1,NA,TRBD2,TRBV9,TGTGCCAGCACCTCCGGGACTAGCGGCTACAATGAGCAGTTCTTC,CASTSGTSGYNEQFF
TRBJ2-1,NA,TRBD2,TRBV11-2,TGTGCCAGCAGCTTAGTTCTAGCGGAGCTTTACAATGAGCAGTTCTTC,CASSLVLAELYNEQFF
TRBJ1-4,NA,TRBD1,TRBV10-2,TGCGCCAGCAGTCGACAGGGGTATGAAAAACTGTTTTTT,CASSRQGYEKLFF
TRBJ2-2,NA,NA,TRBV13,TGTGCCAGCAGCCCTCAAGGCCGGGGGGCCTCCGGGGAGCTGTTTTTT,CASSPQGRGASGELFF
TRBJ1-2,NA,NA,TRBV20-1,TGCAGTGTGAGACAGGTCTATGGCTACACCTTC,CSVRQVYGYTF
TRBJ1-2,NA,NA,TRBV6-1,TGTGCCAGCAGTCCAATAGGCGGTGCTGGCTACACCTTC,CASSPIGGAGYTF
TRBJ1-5,NA,NA,TRBV2,TGTGCCAGCAGCCCGAGGATAAGGACAGTCAATCAGCCCCAGCATTTT,CASSPRIRTVNQPQHF
TRBJ2-3,few,TRBD2,TRBV11-1,TGTGCCAGCAGAACCACCACCGGGGGGAGCACAGATACGCAGTATTTT,CASRTTTGGSTDTQYF
TRBJ2-7,NA,TRBD1,TRBV19,TGTGCCAGTATCACTGGAGGACAGGGTGGAGACGAGCAGTACTTC,CASITGGQGGDEQYF
TRBJ1-2,few,NA,TRBV14,TGTGCCAGCAGCCAAGACGGTGGCTACACCTTC,CASSQDGGYTF
TRBJ1-2,few,NA,TRBV7-6,TGTGCCAGCAGCCCGTTAACAACTAACTATGGCTACACCTTC,CASSPLTTNYGYTF
TRBJ1-4,NA,TRBD1,TRBV7-8,TGTGCCAGCAGCCCCTACAGGGGTGCTAATGAAAAACTGTTTTTT,CASSPYRGANEKLFF
TRBJ1-2,NA,TRBD1,TRBV4-1,TGCGCCAGCAGCCCGACAGGGGGTAACTATGGCTACACCTTC,CASSPTGGNYGYTF
TRBJ2-7,NA,TRBD2,TRBV19,TGTGCCAGTAGTATGAGGAAGCGGGCTAGCGGGGGTTTGTCCTACGAGCAGTACTTC,CASSMRKRASGGLSYEQYF
TRBJ2-1,NA,NA,TRBV15,TGTGCCACCAGCAGAGATCGTGGGACACAATCCTACAATGAGCAGTTCTTC,CATSRDRGTQSYNEQFF
TRBJ2-7,once,NA,TRBV5-1,TGCGCCAGCAGCTTGGGGGGGTACGAGCAGTACTTC,CASSLGGYEQYF
TRBJ2-1,NA,NA,TRBV7-2,TGTGCCAGCAGCTTTAGCTTTGGGGGACCCGATGAGCAGTTCTTC,CASSFSFGGPDEQFF